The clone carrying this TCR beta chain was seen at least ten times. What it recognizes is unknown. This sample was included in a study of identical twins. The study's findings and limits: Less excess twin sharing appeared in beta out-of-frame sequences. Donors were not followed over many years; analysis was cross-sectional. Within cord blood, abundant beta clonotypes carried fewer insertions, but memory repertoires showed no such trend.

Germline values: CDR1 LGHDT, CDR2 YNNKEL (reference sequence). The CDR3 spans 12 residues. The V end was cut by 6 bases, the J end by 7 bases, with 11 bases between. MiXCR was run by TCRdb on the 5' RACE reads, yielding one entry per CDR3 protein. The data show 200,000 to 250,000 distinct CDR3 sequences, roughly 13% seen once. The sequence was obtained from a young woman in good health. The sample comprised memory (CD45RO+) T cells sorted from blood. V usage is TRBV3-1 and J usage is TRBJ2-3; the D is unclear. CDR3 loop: CASSPDHNTQYF. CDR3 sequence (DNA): TGTGCCAGCAGTCCTGACCATAATACGCAGTATTTT.